This TCR beta chain comes out of a study of read filtering for tumor transcriptome and immune sequencing. V gave up 9 bases and J gave up 7 bases; unmatched junction bases: 13. Looked up from germline, CDR1 is SNHLY and CDR2 is FYNNEI. CDR3 length: 15 amino acids. In this sample, this clonotype is medium-sized. This library used roughly 400 ng RNA and molecular barcoded adaptors spanning alpha/delta and beta/gamma chains. TCRdb ran MiXCR on the reads and lists one entry per CDR3 protein. Here the sample spans nearly 60,000 distinct CDR3 sequences, more than 9% being singletons. The sequencing sample was made of a population of CD138-negative cells sorted from bone marrow. This receptor was taken from a donor at least 40 years old with multiple myeloma. This rearrangement joins TRBV2 to TRBJ2-1; TRBD1 matches 9 bases. CDR3 DNA sequence: TGTGCCAGTAACCCCGGGACAGGGTCACGGAATGAGCAGTTCTTC. It is translated as CASNPGTGSRNEQFF.